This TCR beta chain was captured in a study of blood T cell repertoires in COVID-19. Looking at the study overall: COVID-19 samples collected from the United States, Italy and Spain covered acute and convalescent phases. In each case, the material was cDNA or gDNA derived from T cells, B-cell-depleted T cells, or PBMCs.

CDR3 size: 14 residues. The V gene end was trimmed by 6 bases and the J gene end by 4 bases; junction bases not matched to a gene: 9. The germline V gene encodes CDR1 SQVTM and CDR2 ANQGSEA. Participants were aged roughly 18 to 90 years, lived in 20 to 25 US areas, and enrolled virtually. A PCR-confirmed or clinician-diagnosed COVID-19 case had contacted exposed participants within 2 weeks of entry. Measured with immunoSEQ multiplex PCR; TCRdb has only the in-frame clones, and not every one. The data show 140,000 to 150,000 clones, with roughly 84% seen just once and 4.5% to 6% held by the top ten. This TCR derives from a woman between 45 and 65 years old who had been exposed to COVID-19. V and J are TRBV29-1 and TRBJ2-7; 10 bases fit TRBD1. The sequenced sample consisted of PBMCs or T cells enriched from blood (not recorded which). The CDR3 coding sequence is TGCAGCGTGAGACCCGGGACAGGGGTTTACGAGCAGTACTTC. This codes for CSVRPGTGVYEQYF.